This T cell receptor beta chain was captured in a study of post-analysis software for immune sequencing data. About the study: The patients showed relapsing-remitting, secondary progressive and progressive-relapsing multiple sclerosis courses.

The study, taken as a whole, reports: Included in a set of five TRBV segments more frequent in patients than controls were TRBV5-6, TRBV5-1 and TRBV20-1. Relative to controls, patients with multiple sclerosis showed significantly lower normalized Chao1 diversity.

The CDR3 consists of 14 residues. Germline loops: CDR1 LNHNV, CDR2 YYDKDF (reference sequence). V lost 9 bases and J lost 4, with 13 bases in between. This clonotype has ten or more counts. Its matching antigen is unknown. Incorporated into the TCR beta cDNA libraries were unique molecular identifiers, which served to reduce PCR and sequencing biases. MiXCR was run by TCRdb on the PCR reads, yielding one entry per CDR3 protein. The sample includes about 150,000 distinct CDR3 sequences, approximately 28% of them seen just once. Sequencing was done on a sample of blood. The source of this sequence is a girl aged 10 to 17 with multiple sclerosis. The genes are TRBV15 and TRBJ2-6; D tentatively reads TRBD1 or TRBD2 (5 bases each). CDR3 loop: CATGDRDGANVLTF. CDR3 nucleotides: TGTGCCACGGGGGACCGGGACGGGGCCAACGTCCTGACTTTC. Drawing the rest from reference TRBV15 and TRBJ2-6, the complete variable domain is DAMVIQNPRYQVTQFGKPVTLSCSQTLNHNVMYWYQQKSSQAPKLLFHYYDKDFNNEADTPDNFQSRRPNTSFCFLDIRSPGLGDTAMYLCATGDRDGANVLTFGAGSRLTVL.